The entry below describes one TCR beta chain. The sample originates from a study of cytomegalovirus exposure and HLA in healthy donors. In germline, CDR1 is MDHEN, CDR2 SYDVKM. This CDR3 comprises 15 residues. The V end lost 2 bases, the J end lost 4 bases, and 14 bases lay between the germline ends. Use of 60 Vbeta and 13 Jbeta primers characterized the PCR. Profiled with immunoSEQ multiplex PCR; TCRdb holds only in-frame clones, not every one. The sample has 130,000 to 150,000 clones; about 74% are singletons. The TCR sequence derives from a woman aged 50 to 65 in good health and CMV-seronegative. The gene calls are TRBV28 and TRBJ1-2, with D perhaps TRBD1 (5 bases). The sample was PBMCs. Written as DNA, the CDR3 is TGTGCCAGCAGTTTAGGGGCCCAGGAAATCTATGGCTACACCTTC. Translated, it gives CASSLGAQEIYGYTF.